These T cell receptor beta chains were read from a single sample in a study of OX40 agonist ivuxolimab in advanced cancers. Some clones are missing from TCRdb's copy, which holds only in-frame ones; the method was immunoSEQ multiplex PCR. Of about 51,000 clones in the sample, around 77% are singletons; the top ten hold around 2%. The sample in question was CD4+ or CD8+ T cells sorted from blood, obtained in a trial of the OX40 agonist ivuxolimab. The receptors come from an adult with an advanced solid tumor such as melanoma, head and neck, liver or kidney cancer. Both conserved end residues are part of each CDR3. D genes are given only for firm matches. Some rows have no size entry. The others give once, few or many, or a class for an expanded clone.

V	D	J	size	DNA	CDR3
TRBV23-1	TRBD1	TRBJ2-7	.	TGCGCCAGCAGTCAATCTCCGGGACAGAACTACGAGCAGTACTTC	CASSQSPGQNYEQYF
TRBV5-1	TRBD2	TRBJ2-3	few	TGCGCCAGCAGCCCGGGGGGACTAGCAGATACGCAGTATTTT	CASSPGGLADTQYF
TRBV28	TRBD2	TRBJ2-1	.	TGTGGGCTAGCGGGGAACAATGAGCAGTTCTTC	CGLAGNNEQFF
TRBV28	.	TRBJ2-1	.	TGTGCCAGCAGTTTACGTTGGGGGGCCGCCGGGGAGCAGTTCTTC	CASSLRWGAAGEQFF
TRBV6-1	.	TRBJ1-1	.	TGTGCCAGCCACAGGGCCCTGAGGAACACTGAAGCTTTCTTT	CASHRALRNTEAFF
TRBV5-1	.	TRBJ1-1	.	TGCGCCAGCACTTCGCAGGGTAACACTGAAGCTTTCTTT	CASTSQGNTEAFF
TRBV19	.	TRBJ2-5	.	TGTGCCAGTAGTACGGGGCCCAGGGAGACCCAGTACTTC	CASSTGPRETQYF
TRBV19	TRBD1	TRBJ1-2	.	TGTGCCAGTATCTCTCCTTTGGGACAGGGGAGTAGACGCTACACCTTC	CASISPLGQGSRRYTF
TRBV7-3	TRBD2	TRBJ2-6	few	TGTGCCAGCAGCTCGAAAGGACTAGCCTTCACCAGCTCTGGGGCCAACGTCCTGACTTTC	CASSSKGLAFTSSGANVLTF
TRBV28	.	TRBJ1-2	.	TGTGCCAGCAGTCGCCGGGCAGGCCCCTTCTATGGCTACACCTTC	CASSRRAGPFYGYTF
TRBV5-1	TRBD1	TRBJ2-7	.	TGCGCCAGCAGCTTGGTCCCAGGGGGCTACGAGCAGTACTTC	CASSLVPGGYEQYF
TRBV5-6	TRBD2	TRBJ2-6	few	TGTGCCAGCAGCACTAGCGGGAGAGGTGGGGCCAACGTCCTGACTTTC	CASSTSGRGGANVLTF
TRBV6-1	.	TRBJ1-1	.	TGTGCCAGCAGTTTCGCCGCCAGGCGGGGGGCTGAAGCTTTCTTT	CASSFAARRGAEAFF
TRBV5-8	TRBD2	TRBJ2-1	.	TGTGCCAGCAGCTTTACTAGCGGGAGCTGGAATGAGCAGTTCTTC	CASSFTSGSWNEQFF
TRBV30	TRBD1	TRBJ2-5	.	TGTGCCTGGAACAGGGGACAAGAGACCCAGTACTTC	CAWNRGQETQYF
TRBV19	TRBD1	TRBJ1-2	.	TGTGCCAGTAGTACGCAACAGGGGGCTATTTATGGCTACACCTTC	CASSTQQGAIYGYTF
TRBV6-5	.	TRBJ1-3	.	TGTGCCAGCAGCGGGACGGACTCTGGAAACACCATATATTTT	CASSGTDSGNTIYF
TRBV5-1	.	TRBJ1-3	.	TGCGCCAGCAGTCCCGAACTACAGGGAGCCGGAAACACCATATATTTT	CASSPELQGAGNTIYF
TRBV11-2	.	TRBJ1-2	.	TGTGCCAGCAGCTTAGATTATATGGGGGCAGGTGGCTACACCTTC	CASSLDYMGAGGYTF
TRBV19	.	TRBJ1-1	.	TGTGCCAGTAGTATACAGGGGCCGGTGAACACTGAAGCTTTCTTT	CASSIQGPVNTEAFF
TRBV5-1	.	TRBJ1-1	.	TGCGCCAGTTTCGGGGCAGGCTTGAACACTGAAGCTTTCTTT	CASFGAGLNTEAFF
TRBV2	.	TRBJ2-1	.	TGTGCCAGCAGGGGCAGGGCTTACAATGAGCAGTTCTTC	CASRGRAYNEQFF
TRBV7-2	.	TRBJ1-1	.	TGTGCCAGCAGCTTAGCCGAGGGGACTGAAGCTTTCTTT	CASSLAEGTEAFF
TRBV6-5	TRBD2	TRBJ2-7	once	TGTGCCAGCAAAAGGACTAGCGGGAGAGAGGCGCAGTACTTC	CASKRTSGREAQYF
TRBV7-3	TRBD2	TRBJ2-1	.	TGTGCCAGCAGCTTAACAGCGGGAGGGGACTACAATGAGCAGTTCTTC	CASSLTAGGDYNEQFF
TRBV7-8	TRBD2	TRBJ2-1	.	TGTGCCAGCAGCTCCTACAGGCTAGCGGGCCCCACCATCAACAATGAGCAGTTCTTC	CASSSYRLAGPTINNEQFF
TRBV18	TRBD1	TRBJ1-2	.	TGTGCCAGCTCACCTGGACAGGGGGCAAGCTACACCTTC	CASSPGQGASYTF